The rows below give T cell receptor beta chains drawn from one sample of a study of shared clonotypes between healthy human individuals. Produced via immunoSEQ multiplex PCR; TCRdb's table is partial and in-frame only. The sample carries about 110,000 clones, roughly 70% recorded once. The sequenced sample was memory CD8+ T cells sorted from blood. Receptor source: a woman aged 25 to 39 in good health. Both conserved end residues are part of each CDR3. The D gene is left open where the match is weak. Size is stated for part of the rows, as once, few or many counts, or as a class when the clone is expanded.

size	V	J	D	DNA	CDR3
-	TRBV20-1	TRBJ2-7	TRBD2	TGCAGCCAAGGGAGGGTGGGCGAGCAGTACTTC	CSQGRVGEQYF
few	TRBV10-1	TRBJ2-7	-	TGCGCCAGCAGTGAGTCTGAGACTTACTACGAGCAGTACTTC	CASSESETYYEQYF
many	TRBV25-1	TRBJ2-3	-	TGTGCCAGCAGTGGGGAAAAGGGGAGGGATACGCAGTATTTT	CASSGEKGRDTQYF
-	TRBV4-2	TRBJ2-7	TRBD2	TGTGCCAGCAGCCAAGTAGGTCTAGCGGGCACCTCCTACGAGCAGTACTTC	CASSQVGLAGTSYEQYF
-	TRBV11-2	TRBJ1-1	-	TGTGCCAGCAGCTTAACCGGTCCAGGTATATACACTGAAGCTTTCTTT	CASSLTGPGIYTEAFF
few	TRBV25-1	TRBJ2-1	TRBD2	TGTGCCAGCACTCCGGGACTAGCAGGCAATGAGCAGTTCTTC	CASTPGLAGNEQFF
once	TRBV4-2	TRBJ2-7	-	TGTGCCAGCAGCCAAGGCAGTCAATCCTACGAGCAGTACTTC	CASSQGSQSYEQYF
-	TRBV7-9	TRBJ2-3	TRBD2	TGTGCCAGCAGCTTAGGCCAGGGACTAGCCTTTGATACGCAGTATTTT	CASSLGQGLAFDTQYF
-	TRBV18	TRBJ2-3	TRBD2	TGTGCCAGCTCACCACGACTAGCCCTGGGAGATACGCAGTATTTT	CASSPRLALGDTQYF
few	TRBV6-4	TRBJ2-7	TRBD1	TGTGCCAGCAGTGACGGGACAGAAGGCGGCGAGCAGTACTTC	CASSDGTEGGEQYF
-	TRBV6-4	TRBJ2-2	TRBD1	TGTGCCAGCAGCCGGGACAGCGCCACCGGGGAGCTGTTTTTT	CASSRDSATGELFF
many	TRBV21-1	TRBJ2-6	-	TGTGCCAGCAGCAAGGACAGCTCTGGGGCCAACGTCCTGACTTTC	CASSKDSSGANVLTF
few	TRBV30	TRBJ1-4	TRBD1	TGTGCCTGGAGTCAGACAGGGTCTAATGAAAAACTGTTTTTT	CAWSQTGSNEKLFF
-	TRBV18	TRBJ2-1	-	TGTGCCAGCTCACCGGTGTCAGCCCGTGCGTACAATGAGCAGTTCTTC	CASSPVSARAYNEQFF
-	TRBV2	TRBJ1-4	-	TGTGCCAGCAGAGACCAGGGCACAAACACTAATGAAAAACTGTTTTTT	CASRDQGTNTNEKLFF
-	TRBV25-1	TRBJ2-2	-	TGTGCCAGCATCGGGCAGGGAAACACCGGGGAGCTGTTTTTT	CASIGQGNTGELFF
-	TRBV7-2	TRBJ2-5	-	TGTGCCAGCAGCTTAGCGCTAGCTCAAGAGACCCAGTACTTC	CASSLALAQETQYF
many	TRBV7-6	TRBJ2-1	-	TGTGCCAGCAGCTGGACTGCCTCCTCCTACAATGAGCAGTTCTTC	CASSWTASSYNEQFF
-	TRBV19	TRBJ1-2	TRBD1	TGTGCCAGTAGCCCCCGGGACAGACAAATTTACTATGGCTACACCTTC	CASSPRDRQIYYGYTF
-	TRBV6-1	TRBJ2-6	-	TGTGCCAGCAGTGCTGACAGCTCTGGGGCCAACGTCCTGACTTTC	CASSADSSGANVLTF
-	TRBV9	TRBJ2-7	-	TGTGCCAGCAGCGCTGGGGACTCTTCTAAGCAGTACTTC	CASSAGDSSKQYF
few	TRBV5-1	TRBJ1-2	-	TGCGCCAGCAGCTTCTCAGGAGAGGATGGCTACACCTTC	CASSFSGEDGYTF
-	TRBV28	TRBJ2-7	-	TGTGCCAGCAGTTTCAGGAATCGGCTCGAGCAGTACTTC	CASSFRNRLEQYF
-	TRBV6-5	TRBJ2-5	-	TGTGCCAGCAGTAGACTAGGCGAAGAGACCCAGTACTTC	CASSRLGEETQYF
-	TRBV7-9	TRBJ1-2	-	TGTGCCAGCAGCTTCCTTACGGATCACTATGGCTACACCTTC	CASSFLTDHYGYTF
-	TRBV19	TRBJ1-5	-	TGTGCCAGTAGGGTAAGGGGCGGGCAGCCCCAGCATTTT	CASRVRGGQPQHF
few	TRBV7-9	TRBJ2-1	-	TGTGCCAGCAGCTTAGGTCTGACCGGAGGGGTAGTAAATGAGCAGTTCTTC	CASSLGLTGGVVNEQFF
-	TRBV15	TRBJ1-5	-	TGTGCCACCAGCAGAGAAAGGCAGGGTGGGGGTCAGCCCCAGCATTTT	CATSRERQGGGQPQHF
-	TRBV28	TRBJ2-6	-	TGTGCCAGCAGTGCGGGACCCACCCTTGCTGGGGCCAACGTCCTGACTTTC	CASSAGPTLAGANVLTF
few	TRBV20-1	TRBJ2-5	-	TGCAGTGCTTCACCGGAGACCCAGTACTTC	CSASPETQYF
-	TRBV28	TRBJ1-1	TRBD1	TGTGCCAGCAGTTCACCCGGGACAGTGAACACTGAAGCTTTCTTT	CASSSPGTVNTEAFF
once	TRBV29-1	TRBJ2-7	TRBD2	TGCAGCGTTGAAATAGAAGCGGGGAACGAGCAGTACTTC	CSVEIEAGNEQYF
-	TRBV27	TRBJ1-5	-	TGTGCCAGCAGTTCCTTGGGAGAGAGCAATCAGCCCCAGCATTTT	CASSSLGESNQPQHF
-	TRBV9	TRBJ2-2	TRBD2	TGTGCCAGCAGCTCACCCCTGGCGGGAGGTAACACCGGGGAGCTGTTTTTT	CASSSPLAGGNTGELFF
-	TRBV6-5	TRBJ1-5	-	TGTGCCAGCAGCCCCGGACGGGTTAATCAGCCCCAGCATTTT	CASSPGRVNQPQHF
few	TRBV30	TRBJ1-2	-	TGTGCCTGGAGTGTAGTCAACGGCGCTCGGGGCTACACCTTC	CAWSVVNGARGYTF
-	TRBV11-2	TRBJ2-7	-	TGTGCCAGCAGCTCGCCCAACGGGATTTACTATGAGCAGTACTTC	CASSSPNGIYYEQYF
once	TRBV2	TRBJ2-7	TRBD2	TGTGCCAGCAAAGAATCGCTAGCGGGATTGACCTACGAGCAGTACTTC	CASKESLAGLTYEQYF
-	TRBV10-3	TRBJ2-7	-	TGTGCCATCCGGACTGGCTCCTACGAGCAGTACTTC	CAIRTGSYEQYF
-	TRBV7-8	TRBJ2-7	-	TGTGCCAGCAGCTCCCACCGGGGCCTCTACGAGCAGTACTTC	CASSSHRGLYEQYF
-	TRBV4-1	TRBJ2-7	-	TGCGCCAGCAGCCAAAATTACGTGCAGGGAGGATACGAGCAGTACTTC	CASSQNYVQGGYEQYF
-	TRBV7-9	TRBJ1-1	TRBD1	TGTGCCAGCAGCCCGGGGACAGGCCGGACTGAAGCTTTCTTT	CASSPGTGRTEAFF
-	TRBV29-1	TRBJ2-5	-	TGCAGCGTTGAGGGGTCTCTGGAGACCCAGTACTTC	CSVEGSLETQYF
-	TRBV5-5	TRBJ2-7	-	TGTGCCACCGGACAGGGACTAGCTCCCTACGAGCAGTACTTC	CATGQGLAPYEQYF
-	TRBV19	TRBJ1-1	-	TGTGCCAGTTCCTTCGGGAGGGGGACTGAAGCTTTCTTT	CASSFGRGTEAFF
-	TRBV5-4	TRBJ1-1	-	TGTGCCAGCAGCTTGGGGGGTTTGAACACTGAAGCTTTCTTT	CASSLGGLNTEAFF
-	TRBV6-1	TRBJ1-3	TRBD1	TGTGCCAGCAGTGCTTCGGGACAGCCGGACACCATATATTTT	CASSASGQPDTIYF
-	TRBV11-2	TRBJ2-7	-	TGTGCCAGCAGCTTAGGGTTGACCTACGAGCAGTACTTC	CASSLGLTYEQYF
-	TRBV2	TRBJ2-1	-	TGTGCCAGCAGTGAAGGATGGAATGAGCAGTTCTTC	CASSEGWNEQFF
-	TRBV2	TRBJ2-4	TRBD2	TGTGCCAGCAGTGATTTTGCGGGAGTTTGGCCAAACATTCAGTACTTC	CASSDFAGVWPNIQYF
-	TRBV28	TRBJ2-7	TRBD2	TGTGCCAGCAGAATAGCGGGAGACTACGAGCAGTACTTC	CASRIAGDYEQYF
few	TRBV9	TRBJ2-7	-	TGTGCCAGCAGCACGTCGCGGGACGCCAGCTCCTACGAGCAGTACTTC	CASSTSRDASSYEQYF